This entry lists 2 T cell receptor beta chains sequenced from one sample in a study of cytomegalovirus exposure and HLA in healthy donors. PCR was performed using 60 Vbeta and 13 Jbeta primers. Measured with immunoSEQ multiplex PCR; TCRdb has only the in-frame clones, and not every one. Its table lists 200,000 to 250,000 clones. Specimen: PBMCs. These receptors all come from a woman aged 25 to 39 in good health and CMV-seropositive.

The J gene is TRBJ1-2, the V gene TRBV10-1, with 7 positions matching TRBD1. J was trimmed by 4 bases and V by 4 bases; bases with no gene match: 3. The germline CDR1 and CDR2 sequences are WNHNN and SYGVQD (reference sequence). This CDR3 contains 13 residues. The CDR3 loop reads CASSATGSYGYTF. CDR3 coding DNA: TGCGCCAGCAGTGCGACAGGGAGCTATGGCTACACCTTC.

The CDR3: CASSQDKITSGRSETQYF. The CDR3 DNA reads as TGCGCCAGCAGCCAAGATAAAATCACTAGCGGCCGCTCAGAGACCCAGTACTTC. The chain couples TRBV4-3 to TRBJ2-5; 8 bases are a match to TRBD2. V shed 0 bases, J shed 4 bases, and the junction held 13 bases outside the gene matches. CDR3 length equals 18 residues. Per germline, CDR1 LGHNA and CDR2 YSLEER.